The 17 T cell receptor beta chains reported below all come from one sample, sequenced in a study of shared clonotypes between healthy human individuals. Naive CD8 cells comprised CD45RO-negative, CCR7-positively selected cells, excluding terminally differentiated effector memory CD45RA+ cells. Clones were sequenced by immunoSEQ multiplex PCR, and TCRdb holds only the in-frame ones, with some missing. Counted here are millions of clones, roughly 94% occurring once; the ten biggest clones make up about 1.1%. The sample comprised naive CD8+ T cells sorted from blood. These receptor sequences come from a man aged 18-30 years in good health.

The J gene is TRBJ2-7, the V gene TRBV2; 8 bases match TRBD1. The CDR3 contains 16 residues. The V and J ends lost 7 bases and 3 bases, in that order; junction bases with no gene match: 14. Germline V gene lookup returns CDR1 SNHLY and CDR2 FYNNEI. CDR3 coding DNA: TGTGCCAGCAATGGGGCCCCGGACAGGGTGGGCTACGAGCAGTACTTC. Translation: CASNGAPDRVGYEQYF.

On this clone: This specimen includes other DNA sequences encoding the same CDR3. The rearrangement uses TRBV11-2 and TRBJ2-1; tentative D call: TRBD2 (6 bases). Germline loops: CDR1 SGHAT, CDR2 FQNNGV. CDR3 length: 16 residues. Trimming removed 1 base from V and 0 bases from J, with 10 bases in between. CDR3: CASSLGAGGSYNEQFF. The CDR3 DNA reads TGTGCCAGCAGCTTAGGAGCGGGCGGCTCCTACAATGAGCAGTTCTTC.

CDR3 in amino acids: CASSPFPRATNEKLFF. The CDR3 DNA reads TGTGCCAGCAGCCCTTTCCCCCGAGCAACTAATGAAAAACTGTTTTTT. The chain links TRBV11-2 to TRBJ1-4, with D unresolved. There are 16 residues in the CDR3. In germline, CDR1 is SGHAT, CDR2 FQNNGV. Trimming removed 5 bases from V and 0 bases from J, with 13 bases in between.

The chain is built from TRBV5-6 and TRBJ2-1; 8 nucleotides agree with TRBD1. Germline lookup yields CDR1 SGHDT and CDR2 YYEEEE. V gave up 4 bases and J gave up 5 bases; unmatched junction bases: 11. The length of the CDR3 is 16 residues. CDR3 sequence (DNA): TGTGCCAGCAGCGACCCAACAGGGGGGCGCGACAATGAGCAGTTCTTC. This gives the protein CASSDPTGGRDNEQFF.

This clone has only one observation. The V and J genes are TRBV6-5 and TRBJ1-2; D not certain. Germline V gene lookup returns CDR1 MNHEY and CDR2 SVGAGI. The CDR3 spans 14 residues. The V and J ends lost 8 bases and 2 bases respectively, with 15 bases between them. The CDR3 loop reads CASRPAPGNYGYTF. Written as DNA, the CDR3 is TGTGCCAGCCGTCCTGCCCCCGGGAACTATGGCTACACCTTC.

Worth noting for this clone: The sample holds other DNA sequences that translate to the same CDR3. This rearrangement joins TRBV6-5 to TRBJ2-7, with 12 bases aligning to TRBD1. Trimming removed 6 bases from V and 5 bases from J; junction bases left unmatched: 5. From germline, CDR1 is MNHEY and CDR2 SVGAGI. CDR3 size: 14 residues. CDR3 in amino acids: CASSLGTGGNEQYF. The CDR3, as DNA: TGTGCCAGCAGCTTGGGGACAGGGGGCAACGAGCAGTACTTC.

The CDR3 loop reads CASSLGWVTDTDTQYF. The CDR3 region has the DNA TGTGCCAGCAGCTTGGGTTGGGTAACGGACACAGATACGCAGTATTTT. This sequence joins TRBV5-6 and TRBJ2-3; unclear D gene. V was trimmed by 0 bases and J by 2 bases, leaving 13 bases between them. Germline CDR1 SGHDT, CDR2 YYEEEE. The CDR3 contains 16 residues.

V usage is TRBV7-2 and J usage is TRBJ2-2, with 7 nucleotides matching TRBD1. CDR3 length: 17 residues. Germline V gene sequence: CDR1 SGHTA, CDR2 FQGNSA. The V gene end was trimmed by 3 bases and the J gene end by 6 bases; junction bases not matched to a gene: 13. In DNA form, the CDR3 reads TGTGCCAGCAGCTTCTTGACAGGGACGACGCGGGCCGGGGAGCTGTTTTTT. Translating gives CASSFLTGTTRAGELFF.

The genes are TRBV30 and TRBJ2-3, with 7 bases that match TRBD1. CDR3 length: 14 residues. With V trimmed by 3 bases and J by 3 bases, 6 bases remained unmatched. CDR1 GTSNPN and CDR2 SVGIG come from the germline V gene (reference sequence). CDR3 nucleotide sequence: TGTGCCTGGAGCTCGGGACAGTCAACAGATACGCAGTATTTT. The encoded protein is CAWSSGQSTDTQYF. Using reference TRBV30 and TRBJ2-3 for the parts outside the CDR3, the full variable domain is SQTIHQWPATLVQPVGSPLSLECTVEGTSNPNLYWYRQAAGRGLQLLFYSVGIGQISSEVPQNLSASRPQDRQFILSSKKLLLSDSGFYLCAWSSGQSTDTQYFGPGTRLTVL.

The CDR3 sequence is CASSFDRGPGYEQYF. The CDR3 DNA sequence: TGTGCCAGCAGCTTTGACAGGGGGCCGGGTTACGAGCAGTACTTC. The chain joins TRBV7-9 to TRBJ2-7, with TRBD1 matching over 10 bases. This CDR3 region has 15 residues. The V segment lost 3 bases and the J segment 4 bases; nucleotides outside the gene matches: 6. Looked up from germline, CDR1 is SEHNR and CDR2 is FQNEAQ (reference sequence).

V gene TRBV9 combines with J gene TRBJ1-4; tentative D call: TRBD1 (6 bases). Germline V lookup: CDR1 SGDLS, CDR2 YYNGEE. V dropped 3 bases and J dropped 6 bases, with 12 bases sitting between them. The length of the CDR3 is 14 residues. The CDR3 nucleotides are TGTGCCAGCAGCGAGGGGGGGTATGATGAAAAACTGTTTTTT. Translated, it gives CASSEGGYDEKLFF.

V usage is TRBV27 and J usage is TRBJ1-5, with 7 bases lining up with TRBD1. The CDR3 extends over 14 amino acids. Germline V gene data show CDR1 as MNHEY and CDR2 as SMNVEV (reference sequence). V was clipped by 4 bases and J by 8 bases; unmatched bases: 8. CDR3 sequence: CASSSTGPGEPQHF. The CDR3 region has the DNA TGTGCCAGCAGTTCGACAGGGCCGGGGGAGCCCCAGCATTTT.

To note about this clone: Only one base separates this from a far larger clonotype, so it likely reflects a read error. The rearrangement links TRBV5-6 to TRBJ1-1; no definite D call. Germline CDR1 reads SGHDT; CDR2 reads YYEEEE. This CDR3 has 12 residues. The V end was cut by 5 bases, the J end by 0 bases, with 5 bases between. CDR3 sequence: CASSFLNTEAFF. Written as DNA, the CDR3 is TGTGCCAGCAGTTTCCTGAACACTGAAGCTTTCTTT.

V and J are TRBV5-8 and TRBJ1-1; D remains ambiguous. The CDR3 length is 15 residues. V lost 1 base and J lost 1, with 11 bases in between. CDR1 is SGHTS, CDR2 YDEGEE, per germline. The CDR3 coding sequence is TGTGCCAGCAGCTTGTCGTACAACTCGAACACTGAAGCTTTCTTT. Translating gives CASSLSYNSNTEAFF. The whole variable domain, filled in from reference TRBV5-8 and TRBJ1-1, reads EAGVTQSPTHLIKTRGQQATLRCSPISGHTSVYWYQQALGLGLQFLLWYDEGEERNRGNFPPRFSGRQFPNYSSELNVNALELEDSALYLCASSLSYNSNTEAFFGQGTRLTVV.

The gene calls are TRBV4-2 and TRBJ2-7; 8 positions agree with TRBD1. CDR1 LGHNA and CDR2 YNFKEQ come from the germline V gene. The CDR3 runs to 15 residues. J was trimmed by 6 bases and V by 0 bases; bases with no gene match: 7. Written as DNA, the CDR3 is TGTGCCAGCAGCCAAGAAGAACAGGGGGTCGGCGAGCAGTACTTC. It encodes CASSQEEQGVGEQYF.

The chain is built from TRBV27 and TRBJ2-7; 8 bases map to TRBD1. The germline V gene encodes CDR1 MNHEY and CDR2 SMNVEV (reference sequence). CDR3 length equals 16 residues. The V and J ends lost 3 bases and 3 bases, in that order; junction bases with no gene match: 10. CDR3 sequence: CASSLEAGTGRYEQYF. The CDR3 DNA reads TGTGCCAGCAGTTTGGAGGCGGGGACAGGCCGCTACGAGCAGTACTTC.

V gene TRBV30 combines with J gene TRBJ2-1; D gene uncertain. V lost 1 base, J lost 6 bases, and 13 bases lay in between. CDR3 length: 14 residues. CDR1 is GTSNPN, CDR2 SVGIG, per germline (reference sequence). The CDR3 nucleotides read TGTGCCTGGAGTGATGCGTTGGGTCTCAATGAGCAGTTCTTC. This sequence encodes CAWSDALGLNEQFF.